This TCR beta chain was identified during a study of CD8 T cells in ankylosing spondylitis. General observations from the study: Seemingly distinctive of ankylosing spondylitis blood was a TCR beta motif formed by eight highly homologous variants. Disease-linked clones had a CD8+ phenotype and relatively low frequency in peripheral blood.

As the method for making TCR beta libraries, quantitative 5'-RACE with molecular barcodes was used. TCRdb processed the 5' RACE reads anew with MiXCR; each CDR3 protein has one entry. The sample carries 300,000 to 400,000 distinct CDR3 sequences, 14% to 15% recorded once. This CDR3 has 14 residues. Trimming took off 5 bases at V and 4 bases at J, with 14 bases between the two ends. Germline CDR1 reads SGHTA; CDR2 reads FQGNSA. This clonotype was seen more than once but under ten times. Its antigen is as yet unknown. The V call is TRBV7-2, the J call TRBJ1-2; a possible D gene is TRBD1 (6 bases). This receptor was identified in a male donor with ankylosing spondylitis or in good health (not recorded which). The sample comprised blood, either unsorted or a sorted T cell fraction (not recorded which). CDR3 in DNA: TGTGCCAGCAGCCCGGACAGCTCCGTCTATGGCTACACCTTC. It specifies CASSPDSSVYGYTF.